The rows below give T cell receptor beta chains drawn from one sample of a study of cytomegalovirus exposure and HLA in healthy donors. Assay: immunoSEQ multiplex PCR; the TCRdb copy retains only in-frame clones and omits some. The sample carries hundreds of thousands of clones, 76% recorded once. Input material: PBMCs. The receptor source for this set is a man between 18 and 29 years old in good health and CMV-seronegative. Both conserved end residues are part of each CDR3. Each record gives: D gene, CDR3 length, V gene, J gene, clone size, CDR3 DNA, CDR3 protein. The D gene is left open where the match is weak. A row's size may be missing; if present it is once, few, many or a size class.

>.|13|TRBV7-9|TRBJ2-7|.
TGTGCCAGCAGCTTAGTTGGCAACTACGAGCAGTACTTC
CASSLVGNYEQYF
>.|13|TRBV4-1|TRBJ2-5|few
TGCGCCAGCAGCCACTTCCTTGTGGAGACCCAGTACTTC
CASSHFLVETQYF
>.|14|TRBV19|TRBJ1-3|.
TGTGCCAGTCGCGCCGTTAGCTCTGGAAACACCATATATTTT
CASRAVSSGNTIYF
>.|14|TRBV5-1|TRBJ2-5|.
TGCGCCAGCAGCGCCTACAGCACTCCAGAGACCCAGTACTTC
CASSAYSTPETQYF
>.|11|TRBV20-1|TRBJ2-3|.
TGCAGTGCTAGAGATGGCCGGGGGCAGTATTTT
CSARDGRGQYF
>.|16|TRBV9|TRBJ2-7|few
TGTGCCAGCAGCGTAGATGCGGCGGTGCCCACCTGCGAGCAGTGCTTC
CASSVDAAVPTCEQCF
>TRBD2|17|TRBV9|TRBJ2-1|.
TGTGCCAGCAGCGTAGGGAAGACTAGCGGAACATACAATGAGCAGTTCTTC
CASSVGKTSGTYNEQFF
>TRBD1|15|TRBV5-4|TRBJ2-3|.
TGTGCCAGCAGCTTGTGGGGGACAGGGTCAGATACGCAGTATTTT
CASSLWGTGSDTQYF
>.|15|TRBV6-6|TRBJ2-7|.
TGTGCCAGCAGCCTCCCCACACAGGGAATATACGAGCAGTACTTC
CASSLPTQGIYEQYF
>TRBD1|16|TRBV5-1|TRBJ2-3|.
TGCGCCAGCAGCTTGGCCCCGGGACAGAGCACAGATACGCAGTATTTT
CASSLAPGQSTDTQYF
>.|15|TRBV19|TRBJ2-1|.
TGTGCCAGTAGTATCGGGATCTCCTTCTACAATGAGCAGTTCTTC
CASSIGISFYNEQFF
>TRBD2|16|TRBV7-9|TRBJ2-7|few
TGTTCCAGCAGCTTCCCCTTGGGCGGGAGGGCGGAAGAGCAGTACTTC
CSSSFPLGGRAEEQYF
>TRBD1|17|TRBV4-1|TRBJ2-5|few
TGCGCCAGCAGCTGGGGGGCACCGGGACAGGGGTCGGAGACCCAGTACTTC
CASSWGAPGQGSETQYF
>.|14|TRBV5-1|TRBJ2-1|.
TGCGCCAGCACCGGAGGGGGCGGGTACAATGAGCAGTTCTTC
CASTGGGGYNEQFF
>TRBD1|15|TRBV11-3|TRBJ2-2|few
TGTGCCAGCAGCTTAGGACAGGGGGACACCGGGGAGCTGTTTTTT
CASSLGQGDTGELFF
>TRBD1|15|TRBV30|TRBJ1-6|.
TGTGCCTGGAGTCCACCTCAGGGGGTTAATTCACCCCTCCACTTT
CAWSPPQGVNSPLHF
>TRBD1|14|TRBV2|TRBJ1-2|.
TGTGCCAGCAGTCAGGAGGGGGCTCAAGGTGGCTACACCTTC
CASSQEGAQGGYTF
>.|12|TRBV6-1|TRBJ1-1|.
TGTGCCAGCAGTGGGACAGATTGTGAAGCTTTCTTT
CASSGTDCEAFF
>.|13|TRBV11-2|TRBJ2-7|.
TGTGCCAGCAGATGGAGGGACAGCTACGAGCAGTACTTC
CASRWRDSYEQYF
>.|14|TRBV13|TRBJ2-1|few
TGTGCCAGCAGCTTCCGCGGCCCCGACAATGAGCAGTTCTTC
CASSFRGPDNEQFF
>.|18|TRBV19|TRBJ1-5|.
TGTGCCAGTAGTATAGATCGACTATCGGGACACCTAAATCAGCCCCAGCATTTT
CASSIDRLSGHLNQPQHF
>.|15|TRBV6-1|TRBJ1-4|.
TGTGCCAGCAGTGAACAGGGTTCGGGTAATGAAAAACTGTTTTTT
CASSEQGSGNEKLFF
>TRBD1|16|TRBV28|TRBJ1-2|.
TGTGCCAGCAGTTTAATTGGGACAGGGGGCGGCTATGGCTACACCTTC
CASSLIGTGGGYGYTF
>TRBD1|14|TRBV19|TRBJ1-1|.
TGTGCCAGTCACCAAACAGGGGGAGGTACTGAAGCTTTCTTT
CASHQTGGGTEAFF
>.|15|TRBV7-9|TRBJ2-7|.
TGTGCCAGCAGCTTACGAGGGCCTTCCCTCTACGAGCAGTACTTC
CASSLRGPSLYEQYF
>.|12|TRBV10-3|TRBJ2-7|.
TGTGCCACCGCGACAGGATACTACGAGCAGTACTTC
CATATGYYEQYF
>.|13|TRBV19|TRBJ1-2|.
TGTGCCAGTAGTACGACGGGTCTTGATGGCTACACCTTC
CASSTTGLDGYTF
>TRBD1|15|TRBV28|TRBJ1-2|.
TGTGCCAGCAGTCAAGAGGGGGCAGAGAAGGACGGCTACACCTTC
CASSQEGAEKDGYTF